The T cell receptor beta chain described here comes from a study of T cells in localized non-small cell lung cancer. V lost 0 bases and J lost 6, with 6 bases in between. Germline V gene lookup returns CDR1 SGHRS and CDR2 YFSETQ. The CDR3 is made up of 13 amino acids. The protocol was immunoSEQ multiplex PCR, while the TCRdb copy is restricted to in-frame clones and leaves out a portion. Here the sample spans 100,000 to 150,000 clones, roughly 90% being singletons. Sequenced material: peripheral blood, taken before any cancer treatment. The origin of this receptor is a female donor aged 60 or older with stage I lung adenocarcinoma. The V call is TRBV5-1, the J call TRBJ2-2; D is unresolved. The CDR3, as DNA: TGCGCCAGCAGCTTGGAGGCAGCCGGGGAGCTGTTTTTT. This encodes CASSLEAAGELFF. Full variable domain (remainder filled in from reference TRBV5-1 and TRBJ2-2): KAGVTQTPRYLIKTRGQQVTLSCSPISGHRSVSWYQQTPGQGLQFLFEYFSETQRNKGNFPGRFSGRQFSNSRSEMNVSTLELGDSALYLCASSLEAAGELFFGEGSRLTVL.